The entry that follows covers one T cell receptor (beta chain) sequence. The data derive from a study of cytomegalovirus exposure and HLA in healthy donors. The study ran its PCR with 60 Vbeta and 13 Jbeta primers. Only in-frame clones appear in the TCRdb table, and some are missing; sequencing was by immunoSEQ multiplex PCR. The sample totals 70,000 to 75,000 clones. V shed 4 bases and J 5 bases; nucleotides not matched to a gene: 6. The CDR3 is 14 residues long. Germline CDR1 SGHRS, CDR2 YFSETQ. The rearrangement links TRBV5-1 to TRBJ2-1; TRBD1 aligns across 7 bases. The sequenced material came from PBMCs. The receptor's source is a female donor in good health and CMV-seropositive. In nucleotides, the CDR3 is TGCGCCAGCAGCCCGCGGACAGGAAACAATGAGCAGTTCTTC. As protein: CASSPRTGNNEQFF.